This TCR beta chain was identified in a study of blood T cell repertoires in COVID-19. Original processing methods: Estimates of nucleated cell counts were drawn from the amplification of reference gene primers. Measured with immunoSEQ multiplex PCR; TCRdb has only the in-frame clones, and not every one. V and J calls and clone size come straight from that table; D and trimming were deduced from the DNA. The table lists 100,000 or so clones, 80% of them singletons. Losses at the gene ends were 3 bases for V and 1 base for J; bases not matched to a gene: 4. In germline, CDR1 is MNHEY, CDR2 SMNVEV (reference sequence). This CDR3 spans 16 amino acids.

The specimen sequenced was peripheral blood. The genes are TRBV27 and TRBJ2-7; 12 bases fit TRBD2. The origin of this receptor is a human donor in a cohort sampled during active COVID-19. CDR3 nucleotide sequence: TGTGCCAGCAGTTTTACTAGCGGGAGGAGGTCCTACGAGCAGTACTTC. Translating gives CASSFTSGRRSYEQYF.